The source of this T cell receptor (beta chain) is a study of blood T cell repertoires in COVID-19. Whole-study context: Whether acute or convalescent, the COVID-19 samples came from the United States, Italy and Spain. Nucleic acid was either cDNA or gDNA, and it came from T cells, B-cell-depleted T cells, or PBMCs.

Per the authors' pipeline: It was from reference gene primer amplification that nucleated cell counts were estimated. Using immunoSEQ multiplex PCR, the repertoire was profiled, and TCRdb retains in-frame clones only, with some absent. V, J and clone size were drawn from that table, and D and trimming were deduced from the DNA. The sample carries about 110,000 clones, around four fifths recorded once. The V gene's germline CDR1 is LGHDT and CDR2 YNNKEL (reference sequence). The CDR3 is 13 amino acids. V was cut by 2 bases and J by 3 bases, with 7 bases left in between. Sequenced: peripheral blood. This rearrangement joins TRBV3-1 (or the pseudogene TRBV3-2) to TRBJ2-5, with D tentatively TRBD2 (5 bases). The receptor's source is a woman aged 60-75 years with acute or convalescent COVID-19. The CDR3 spells CASSQLAEETQYF. CDR3 nucleotides: TGTGCCAGCAGCCAACTAGCAGAAGAGACCCAGTACTTC.